This T cell receptor (beta chain) was retrieved from a study of T cell responses to AZD1222 COVID-19 vaccine. Study-wide findings and caveats: Spike regions recognized by vaccine-associated CD4 TCRs spanned the protein, led by 160-218 and 743-854. There were repertoire samples only from the period after the peak T cell response. In the spike-specific TCR repertoire, nearly half reportedly target unmutated variant regions. Baseline seropositivity characterized only a handful of AZD1222 recipients.

Here immunoSEQ multiplex PCR was the method, and the copy in TCRdb shows in-frame clones only, minus some. The profile covers 150,000 to 160,000 clones, with around 90% appearing a single time and less than 3.5% taken by the ten largest. As concerns this clone: What it recognizes is unknown.

The CDR3 runs 16 residues. The source is an adult in good health. The rearrangement uses TRBV7-5 and TRBJ2-7; TRBD1 is the table's D call and was not checked against the DNA. TRBV7-5 is given as a pseudogene. The starting material was peripheral blood, obtained on day 0 of AZD1222 vaccination. The CDR3 DNA follows: TGTGCCAGAAGCTTCGACAGTCTCTACAGCTTTTGCGAGCAGTACTTC. Translating gives CARSFDSLYSFCEQYF.